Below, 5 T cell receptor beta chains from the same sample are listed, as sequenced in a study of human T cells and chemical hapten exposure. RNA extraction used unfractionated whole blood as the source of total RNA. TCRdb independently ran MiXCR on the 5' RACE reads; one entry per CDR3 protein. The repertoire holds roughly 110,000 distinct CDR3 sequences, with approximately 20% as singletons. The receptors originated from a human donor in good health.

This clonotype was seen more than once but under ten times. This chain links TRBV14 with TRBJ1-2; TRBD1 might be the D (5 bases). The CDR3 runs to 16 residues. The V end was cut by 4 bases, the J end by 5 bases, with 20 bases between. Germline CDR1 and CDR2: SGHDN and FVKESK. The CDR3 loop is CASSRQSGTQIYGYTF. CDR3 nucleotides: TGTGCCAGCAGCCGCCAAAGTGGGACGCAGATTTATGGCTACACCTTC.

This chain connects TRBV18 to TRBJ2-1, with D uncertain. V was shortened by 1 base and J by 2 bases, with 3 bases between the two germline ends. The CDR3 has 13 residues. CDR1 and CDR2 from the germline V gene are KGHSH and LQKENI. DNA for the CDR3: TGTGCCAGCTCACCACAGGCCTACAATGAGCAGTTCTTC. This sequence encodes CASSPQAYNEQFF.

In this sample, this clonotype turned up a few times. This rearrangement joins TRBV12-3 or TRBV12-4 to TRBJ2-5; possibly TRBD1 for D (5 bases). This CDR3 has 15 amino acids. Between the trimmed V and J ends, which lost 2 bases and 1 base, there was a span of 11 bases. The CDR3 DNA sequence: TGTGCCAGCAGTTTATTAGGACACTCCCAAGAGACCCAGTACTTC. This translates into CASSLLGHSQETQYF.

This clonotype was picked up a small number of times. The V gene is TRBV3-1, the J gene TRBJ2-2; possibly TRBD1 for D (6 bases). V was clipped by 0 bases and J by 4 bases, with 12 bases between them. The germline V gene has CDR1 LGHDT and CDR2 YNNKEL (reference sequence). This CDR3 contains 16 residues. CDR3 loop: CASSQEGGAITGELFF. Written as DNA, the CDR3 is TGTGCCAGCAGCCAAGAAGGGGGAGCAATCACCGGGGAGCTGTTTTTT.

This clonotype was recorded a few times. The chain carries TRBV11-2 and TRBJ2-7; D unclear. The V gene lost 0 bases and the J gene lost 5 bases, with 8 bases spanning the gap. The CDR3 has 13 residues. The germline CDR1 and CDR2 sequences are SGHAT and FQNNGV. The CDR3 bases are TGTGCCAGCAGCTTAGAGTGGTCCGACGAGCAGTACTTC. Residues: CASSLEWSDEQYF.